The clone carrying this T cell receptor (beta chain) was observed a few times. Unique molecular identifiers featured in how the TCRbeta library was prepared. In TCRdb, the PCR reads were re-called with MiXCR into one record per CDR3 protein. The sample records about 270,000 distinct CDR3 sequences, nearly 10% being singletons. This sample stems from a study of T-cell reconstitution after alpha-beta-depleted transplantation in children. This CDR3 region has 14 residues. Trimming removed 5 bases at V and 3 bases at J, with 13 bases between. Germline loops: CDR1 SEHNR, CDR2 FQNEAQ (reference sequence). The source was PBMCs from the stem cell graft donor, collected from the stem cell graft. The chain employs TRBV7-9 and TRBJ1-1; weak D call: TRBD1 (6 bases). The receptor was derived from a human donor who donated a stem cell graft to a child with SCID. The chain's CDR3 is CASSPGQRHTEAFF. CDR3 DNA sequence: TGTGCCAGCAGCCCAGGACAGAGGCACACTGAAGCTTTCTTT.